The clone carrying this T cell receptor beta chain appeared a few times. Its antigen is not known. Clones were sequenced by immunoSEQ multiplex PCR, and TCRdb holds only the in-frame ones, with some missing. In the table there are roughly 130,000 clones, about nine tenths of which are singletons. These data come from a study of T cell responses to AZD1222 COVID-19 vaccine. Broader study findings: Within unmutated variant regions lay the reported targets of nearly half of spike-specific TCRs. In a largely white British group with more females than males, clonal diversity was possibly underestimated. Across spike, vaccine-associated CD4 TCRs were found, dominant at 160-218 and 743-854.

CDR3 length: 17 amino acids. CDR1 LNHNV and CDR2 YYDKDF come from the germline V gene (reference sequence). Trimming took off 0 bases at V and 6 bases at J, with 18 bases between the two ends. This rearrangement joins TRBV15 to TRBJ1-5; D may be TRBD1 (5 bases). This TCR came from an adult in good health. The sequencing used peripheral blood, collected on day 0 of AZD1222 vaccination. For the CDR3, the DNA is TGTGCCACCAGCAGAGAAGGGAGACGGGGGTATGGTCAGCCCCAGCATTTT. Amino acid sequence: CATSREGRRGYGQPQHF.